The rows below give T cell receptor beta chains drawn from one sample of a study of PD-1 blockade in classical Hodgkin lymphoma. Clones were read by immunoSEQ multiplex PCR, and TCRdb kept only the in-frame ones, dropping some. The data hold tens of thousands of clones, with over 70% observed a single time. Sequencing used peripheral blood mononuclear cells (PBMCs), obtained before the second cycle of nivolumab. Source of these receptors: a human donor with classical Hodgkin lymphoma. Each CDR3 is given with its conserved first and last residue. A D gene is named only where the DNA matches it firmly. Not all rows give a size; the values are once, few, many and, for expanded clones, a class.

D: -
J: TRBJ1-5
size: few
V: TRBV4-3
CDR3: CASSRSLTGNQPQHF
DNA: TGCGCCAGCAGCCGTAGCCTGACGGGGAATCAGCCCCAGCATTTT

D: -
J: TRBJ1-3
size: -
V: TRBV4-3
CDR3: CASSYYRAGGNTIYF
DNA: TGCGCCAGCAGCTACTACAGGGCGGGTGGAAACACCATATATTTT

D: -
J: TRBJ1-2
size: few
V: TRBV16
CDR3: CASSQFIVQGGYTF
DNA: TGTGCCAGCAGCCAATTTATTGTACAGGGCGGCTACACCTTC

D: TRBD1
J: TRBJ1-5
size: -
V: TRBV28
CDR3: CASSIQGAGQPQHF
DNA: TGTGCCAGCAGTATTCAGGGGGCAGGTCAGCCCCAGCATTTT

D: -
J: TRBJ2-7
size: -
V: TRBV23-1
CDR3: CASSPMGAF
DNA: TGCGCCAGCAGTCCCATGGGCGCCTTC

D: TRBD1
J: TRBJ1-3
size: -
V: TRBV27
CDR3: CASSFRGGRDTIYF
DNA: TGTGCCAGCAGTTTCAGAGGGGGCAGGGACACCATATATTTT

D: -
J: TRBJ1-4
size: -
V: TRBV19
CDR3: CASSPPVGAGLEKLFF
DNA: TGTGCCAGTAGTCCCCCAGTGGGGGCAGGGCTTGAAAAACTGTTTTTT

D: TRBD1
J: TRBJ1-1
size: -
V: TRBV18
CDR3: CASSPRTGETEAFF
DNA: TGTGCCAGCTCACCACGGACAGGGGAGACTGAAGCTTTCTTT

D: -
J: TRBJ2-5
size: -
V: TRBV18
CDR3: CASSVQGIQETQYF
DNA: TGTGCCAGCTCAGTACAGGGAATCCAAGAGACCCAGTACTTC

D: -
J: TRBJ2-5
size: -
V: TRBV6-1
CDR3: CASSEVPYRETQYF
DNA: TGTGCCAGCAGTGAAGTACCGTACCGAGAGACCCAGTACTTC

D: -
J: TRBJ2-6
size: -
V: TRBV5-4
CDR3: CASSLGNSGANVLTF
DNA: TGTGCCAGCAGCTTAGGGAACTCTGGGGCCAACGTCCTGACTTTC

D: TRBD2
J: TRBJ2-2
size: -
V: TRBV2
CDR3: CASSVLAGAGELFF
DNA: TGTGCCAGCAGTGTTTTAGCGGGAGCCGGGGAGCTGTTTTTT

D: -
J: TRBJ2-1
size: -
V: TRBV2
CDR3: CASRELTGGGSSYNEQFF
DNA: TGTGCCAGCAGAGAATTAACAGGGGGGGGTAGCTCCTACAATGAGCAGTTCTTC

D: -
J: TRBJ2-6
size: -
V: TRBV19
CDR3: CASSGGPSTGANVLTF
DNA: TGTGCCAGTAGTGGAGGGCCCAGTACCGGGGCCAACGTCCTGACTTTC

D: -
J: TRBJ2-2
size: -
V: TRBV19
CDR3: CASRDTNTGELFF
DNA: TGTGCCAGTAGGGATACGAACACCGGGGAGCTGTTTTTT

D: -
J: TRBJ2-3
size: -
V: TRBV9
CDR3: CASSAGVLDTQYF
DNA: TGTGCCAGCAGCGCGGGGGTCCTAGATACGCAGTATTTT

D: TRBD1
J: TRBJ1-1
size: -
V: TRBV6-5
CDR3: CASRQRDRGLGFF
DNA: TGTGCCAGCAGGCAAAGGGACAGGGGTTTGGGATTCTTT

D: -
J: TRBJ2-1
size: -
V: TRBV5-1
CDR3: CASSPLGPGSYNEQFF
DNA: TGCGCCAGCAGCCCCCTAGGACCGGGATCCTACAATGAGCAGTTCTTC

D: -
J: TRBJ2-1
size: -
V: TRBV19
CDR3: CASSIARANEQFF
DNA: TGTGCCAGTAGTATTGCCAGGGCCAATGAGCAGTTCTTC

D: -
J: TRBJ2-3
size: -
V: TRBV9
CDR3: CASSVGDGYSTDTQYF
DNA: TGTGCCAGCAGCGTAGGGGACGGGTATAGCACAGATACGCAGTATTTT

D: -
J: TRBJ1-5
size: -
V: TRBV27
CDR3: CASSRERGRGNQPQHF
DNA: TGTGCCAGCAGTCGAGAACGGGGTCGAGGCAATCAGCCCCAGCATTTT

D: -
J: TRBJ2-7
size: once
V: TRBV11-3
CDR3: CASSPGVGNGEQYF
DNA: TGTGCCAGCAGCCCCGGGGTGGGAAACGGCGAGCAGTACTTC

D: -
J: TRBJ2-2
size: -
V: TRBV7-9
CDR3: CASSLGLMTGELFF
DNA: TGTGCCAGCAGCTTAGGATTGATGACCGGGGAGCTGTTTTTT

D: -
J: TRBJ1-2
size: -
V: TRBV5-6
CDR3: CASSPGWGDYGYTF
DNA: TGTGCCAGCAGCCCGGGCTGGGGGGACTATGGCTACACCTTC

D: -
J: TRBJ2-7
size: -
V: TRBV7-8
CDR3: CASSLGTGYGREQYF
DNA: TGTGCCAGCAGCTTAGGGACCGGTTATGGTCGCGAGCAGTACTTC